This T cell receptor beta chain was sequenced in a study of CD8+ T cells in alopecia areata. The overall study: Twice daily, treated patients received 5 to 10 mg of oral tofacitinib.

This CDR3 comprises 13 residues. Trimming left V 2 bases short and J 5 bases short, with 12 bases between. Germline V lookup: CDR1 SQVTM, CDR2 ANQGSEA. cDNA reverse transcribed from extracted RNA served as the sequencing template. The repertoire was sequenced with immunoSEQ multiplex PCR; TCRdb's copy has only in-frame clones and lacks some. Of 150,000 to 200,000 clones in the sample, 50% to 60% were seen once. This receptor was identified in a human donor with alopecia areata. The sample consisted of CD4+ T cells sorted from blood, taken at week 0. V usage is TRBV29-1 and J usage is TRBJ2-5; D is perhaps TRBD2 (7 bases). Here the CDR3 DNA reads TGCAGCGTTGAACGGGGGGCACGGGAGACCCAGTACTTC. Translation: CSVERGARETQYF.